The clone carrying this T cell receptor (beta chain) was detected only once. Antigen unknown. These data belong to a study of shared clonotypes between healthy human individuals. General observations from the study: Estimated richness was generally greater in naive than memory subsets. The study found lower generation probabilities in non-shared clonotypes than in those shared by all four donors.

Only Caucasian adults living in Nashville, Tennessee served as donors. Deep was the level used in running the assay. Sequencing was performed with immunoSEQ multiplex PCR; in TCRdb, only in-frame clones are kept and a portion is missing. The sample consists of millions of clones, roughly 94% of them appearing once. The receptor was isolated from a man in his late teens or twenties in good health. The sequenced material came from naive CD4+ T cells sorted from blood. Specified subset: CD45RA+ positively selected.

This CDR3 reads CASSFVGTVDNQPQHF. CDR3 sequence (DNA): TGTGCCAGCAGCTTCGTCGGGACAGTGGACAATCAGCCCCAGCATTTT. The chain employs TRBV7-2 and TRBJ1-5; 7 nucleotides match TRBD1. V dropped 3 bases and J dropped 3; count of bases not matched to a gene: 8. The germline V gene has CDR1 SGHTA and CDR2 FQGNSA. There are 16 residues in the CDR3.